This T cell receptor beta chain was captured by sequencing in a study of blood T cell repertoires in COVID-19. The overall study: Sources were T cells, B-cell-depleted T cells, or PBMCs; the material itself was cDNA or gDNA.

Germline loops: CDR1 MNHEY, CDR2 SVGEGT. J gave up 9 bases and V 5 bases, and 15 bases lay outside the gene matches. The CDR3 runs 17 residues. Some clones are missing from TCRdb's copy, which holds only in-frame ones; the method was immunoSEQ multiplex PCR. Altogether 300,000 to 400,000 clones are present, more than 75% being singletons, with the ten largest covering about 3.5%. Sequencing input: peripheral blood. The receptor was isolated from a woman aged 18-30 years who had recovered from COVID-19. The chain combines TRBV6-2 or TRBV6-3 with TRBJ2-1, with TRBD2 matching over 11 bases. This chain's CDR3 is CASSVSLAGGPASEQFF. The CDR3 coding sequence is TGTGCCAGCAGTGTTTCGTTAGCGGGAGGGCCGGCGAGTGAGCAGTTCTTC.